This paragraph covers one TCR beta chain sequence. Its antigen is still unknown. This sample stems from a study of T cells after yellow fever vaccination. The study's findings and limits: A weaker but faster secondary response was observed, peaking on day 5 versus 15.

One entry per CDR3 protein, called by TCRdb with MiXCR from the 5' RACE reads. Seen here are about 500,000 distinct CDR3 sequences, around a sixth observed once, and the top ten hold approximately 15%. The CDR3 spans 13 residues. Trimming pared 1 base from V and 6 bases from J, leaving 5 bases between. CDR1 is SGDLS and CDR2 is YYNGEE in the germline V gene. The input for sequencing was PBMCs, taken around 5 days after the first yellow fever vaccination. The chain joins TRBV9 to TRBJ1-6; D ambiguous. This clonotype was obtained from a man younger than 35 who received the YFV17D yellow fever vaccine. The CDR3, as DNA: TGTGCCAGCAGCGTACGCCCTAATTCACCCCTCCACTTT. Its translation is CASSVRPNSPLHF. The variable domain in full, with the rest retrieved from reference TRBV9 and TRBJ1-6, is DSGVTQTPKHLITATGQRVTLRCSPRSGDLSVYWYQQSLDQGLQFLIQYYNGEERAKGNILERFSAQQFPDLHSELNLSSLELGDSALYFCASSVRPNSPLHFGNGTRLTVT.